This passage covers 6 T cell receptor beta chains from one sample sequenced in a study of circulating tumor DNA in untreated peripheral T-cell lymphoma. Method: immunoSEQ multiplex PCR; TCRdb's copy keeps in-frame clones and lacks some. The sample consists of more than 450 clones, around 90% of them appearing once. Specimen: cell-free DNA from blood serum. These receptors originate from a human donor with peripheral T-cell lymphoma.

The chain links TRBV28 to TRBJ1-1, with D possibly TRBD1 on 5 matching bases. The germline V gene has CDR1 MDHEN and CDR2 SYDVKM. V lost 5 bases to trimming and J lost 5 bases, with 15 bases between them. This CDR3 is built from 14 residues. CDR3 sequence reads: CASSLIRRGTEAFF. CDR3 sequence (DNA): TGTGCCAGCAGTCTTATCAGGAGGGGTACTGAAGCTTTCTTT.

This rearrangement joins TRBV5-4 to TRBJ1-1; D gene ambiguous. The CDR3 loop spans 13 amino acids. With 5 bases removed from V and 1 base from J, the gap between germline ends came to 9 bases. Germline CDR1 and CDR2: SGHNT and YYREEE (reference sequence). CDR3 in amino acids: CASSPTRNTEAFF. DNA of the CDR3: TGTGCCAGCAGTCCAACCAGGAACACTGAAGCTTTCTTT. The full variable domain, rest sourced from reference TRBV5-4 and TRBJ1-1, is ETGVTQSPTHLIKTRGQQVTLRCSSQSGHNTVSWYQQALGQGPQFIFQYYREEENGRGNFPPRFSGLQFPNYSSELNVNALELDDSALYLCASSPTRNTEAFFGQGTRLTVV.

This clone was seen a few times. The V and J genes are TRBV6-1 and TRBJ2-7, with D possibly matching TRBD2 (5 bases). Trimming pared 8 bases from V and 0 bases from J, leaving 11 bases between. CDR1 MNHNS and CDR2 SASEGT come from the germline V gene. The CDR3 consists of 13 residues. The CDR3 region is CASGGRSSYEQYF. The CDR3 nucleotides read TGTGCCAGCGGAGGACGTAGCTCCTACGAGCAGTACTTC.

As DNA, the CDR3 is TGTGCCAGCAGCCGCCTGTTAATGGGGGGTACGGACACTGAAGCTTTCTTT. Its translation is CASSRLLMGGTDTEAFF. The genes are TRBV11-2 and TRBJ1-1; D might be TRBD1 (5 bases). Germline CDR1 SGHAT, CDR2 FQNNGV. CDR3 length: 17 amino acids. Deletions cut 5 bases from V and 3 bases from J, with 22 bases between.

The sample holds one count of this clone. V gene TRBV30 combines with J gene TRBJ2-4; D possibly corresponds to TRBD2 (6 bases). The CDR3 length is 13 residues. In germline, CDR1 is GTSNPN, CDR2 SVGIG (reference sequence). The V gene lost 1 base and the J gene lost 8 bases, with 12 bases spanning the gap. CDR3 sequence: CAWSGGVRDIQYF. In DNA form, the CDR3 reads TGTGCCTGGAGTGGGGGGGTCAGGGACATTCAGTACTTC. Full variable domain (rest looked up from reference TRBV30 and TRBJ2-4): SQTIHQWPATLVQPVGSPLSLECTVEGTSNPNLYWYRQAAGRGLQLLFYSVGIGQISSEVPQNLSASRPQDRQFILSSKKLLLSDSGFYLCAWSGGVRDIQYFGAGTRLSVL.

The V gene is TRBV15, the J gene TRBJ1-5; a possible D gene is TRBD1 (6 bases). CDR3 length equals 14 residues. Looked up from germline, CDR1 is LNHNV and CDR2 is YYDKDF (reference sequence). V lost 5 bases to trimming and J lost 4 bases, with 12 bases between them. The DNA of the CDR3 is TGTGCCACCAGCCCCCGGGACAAAAATCAGCCCCAGCATTTT. Translation gives CATSPRDKNQPQHF.